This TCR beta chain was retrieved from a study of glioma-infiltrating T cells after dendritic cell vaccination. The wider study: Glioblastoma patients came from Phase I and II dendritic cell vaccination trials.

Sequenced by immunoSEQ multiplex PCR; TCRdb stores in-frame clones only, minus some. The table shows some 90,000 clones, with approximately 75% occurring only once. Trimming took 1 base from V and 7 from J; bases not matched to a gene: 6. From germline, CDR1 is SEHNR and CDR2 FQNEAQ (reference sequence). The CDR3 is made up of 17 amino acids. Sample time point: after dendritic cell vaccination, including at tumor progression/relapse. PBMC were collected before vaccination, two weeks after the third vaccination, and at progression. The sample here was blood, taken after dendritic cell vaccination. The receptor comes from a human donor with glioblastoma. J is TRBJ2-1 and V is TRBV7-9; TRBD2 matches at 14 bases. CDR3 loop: CASSLGTSGRSRNEQFF. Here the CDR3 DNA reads TGTGCCAGCAGCTTAGGGACTAGCGGGAGGTCAAGGAATGAGCAGTTCTTC.